The 2 T cell receptor beta chains presented below share a single source sample, sequenced in a study of blood T cell dynamics during melanoma immunotherapy. TCRdb's copy holds only in-frame clones and misses some; the assay was immunoSEQ multiplex PCR. The table lists about 5,800 clones, 70% to 90% of them singletons. Documented time point: pre-treatment baseline. The sample consisted of blood, taken from a patient treated with checkpoint blockade. These receptors all stem from a human donor with melanoma.

J is TRBJ1-6 and V is TRBV9; weak D call: TRBD1 (6 bases). Trimming took off 3 bases at V and 7 bases at J, with 17 bases between the two ends. The CDR3 is 16 amino acids. Germline loops: CDR1 SGDLS, CDR2 YYNGEE. The CDR3 DNA sequence: TGTGCCAGCAGCGCCCGACAGGCGGGGGGGAATTCACCCCTCCACTTT. It encodes CASSARQAGGNSPLHF.

The chain recombines TRBV25-1 with TRBJ2-1, with D maybe TRBD1 (5 bases). The CDR3 is 14 amino acids. Per germline, CDR1 MGHDK and CDR2 SYGVNS. V was clipped by 3 bases and J by 4 bases, with 10 bases between them. The CDR3 loop is CASSEVQGYNEQFF. CDR3 DNA: TGTGCCAGCAGTGAGGTGCAGGGTTACAATGAGCAGTTCTTC.